This T cell receptor (beta chain) was captured by sequencing in a study of radiation and T cells in renal cell carcinoma. Study at large: Nephrectomy followed 15 Gy stereotactic body radiation by 4 weeks.

Germline V gene sequence: CDR1 SNHLY, CDR2 FYNNEI. The V end lost 10 bases, the J end lost 4 bases, and 13 bases lay between the germline ends. The CDR3 is 12 residues long. Sample time point: blood 2 weeks post-SBRT. Treatment in this sample: 15 Gy SBRT to primary tumor, nephrectomy 4 weeks later. Blood was sampled at baseline, 2 weeks and 4 weeks after SBRT. Clear cell pathology was present in this patient's renal cell carcinoma. Here immunoSEQ multiplex PCR was the method, and the copy in TCRdb shows in-frame clones only, minus some. This table has 20,000 to 30,000 clones, 81% appearing once. Specimen: blood, collected from a patient whose treatment included radiotherapy and nephrectomy. This TCR came from a man aged 55-75 years with renal cell carcinoma. The rearrangement joins TRBV2 to TRBJ2-5, with D possibly matching TRBD2 (7 bases). The CDR3 DNA reads as TGTGCCACCACAGGGAGGGGAGAGACCCAGTACTTC. This gives the protein CATTGRGETQYF.